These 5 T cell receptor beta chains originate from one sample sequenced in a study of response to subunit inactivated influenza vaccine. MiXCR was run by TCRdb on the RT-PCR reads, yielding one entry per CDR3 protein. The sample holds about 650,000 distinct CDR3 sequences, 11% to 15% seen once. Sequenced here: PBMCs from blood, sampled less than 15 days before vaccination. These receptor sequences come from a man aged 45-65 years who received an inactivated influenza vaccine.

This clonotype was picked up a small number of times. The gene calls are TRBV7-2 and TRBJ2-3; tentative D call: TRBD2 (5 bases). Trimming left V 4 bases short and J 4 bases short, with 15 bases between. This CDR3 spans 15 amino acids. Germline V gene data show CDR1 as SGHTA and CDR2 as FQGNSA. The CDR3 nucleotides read TGTGCCAGCAGCTCCGATTCCGCCGGGGCAGATACGCAGTATTTT. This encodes CASSSDSAGADTQYF. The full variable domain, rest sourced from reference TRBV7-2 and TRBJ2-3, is GAGVSQSPSNKVTEKGKDVELRCDPISGHTALYWYRQSLGQGLEFLIYFQGNSAPDKSGLPSDRFSAERTGGSVSTLTIQRTQQEDSAVYLCASSSDSAGADTQYFGPGTRLTVL.

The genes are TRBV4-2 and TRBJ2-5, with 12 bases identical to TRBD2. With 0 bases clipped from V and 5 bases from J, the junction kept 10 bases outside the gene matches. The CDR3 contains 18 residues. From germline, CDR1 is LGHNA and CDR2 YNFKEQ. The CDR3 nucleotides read TGTGCCAGCAGCCAAGAAATTACTAGCGGGGGGTGGGGGGAGACCCAGTACTTC. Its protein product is CASSQEITSGGWGETQYF.

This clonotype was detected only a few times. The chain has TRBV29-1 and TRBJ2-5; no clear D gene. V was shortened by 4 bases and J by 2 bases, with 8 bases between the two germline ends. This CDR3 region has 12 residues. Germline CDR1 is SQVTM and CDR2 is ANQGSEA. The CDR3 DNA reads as TGCAGCGTTGGGCAGAATCAAGAGACCCAGTACTTC. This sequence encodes CSVGQNQETQYF.

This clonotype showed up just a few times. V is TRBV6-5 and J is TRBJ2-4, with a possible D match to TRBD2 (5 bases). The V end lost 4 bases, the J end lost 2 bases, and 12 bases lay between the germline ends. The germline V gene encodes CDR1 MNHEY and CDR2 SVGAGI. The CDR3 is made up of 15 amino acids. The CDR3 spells CASSSGVMSKNIQYF. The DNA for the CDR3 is TGTGCCAGCAGTTCCGGGGTGATGTCCAAAAACATTCAGTACTTC.

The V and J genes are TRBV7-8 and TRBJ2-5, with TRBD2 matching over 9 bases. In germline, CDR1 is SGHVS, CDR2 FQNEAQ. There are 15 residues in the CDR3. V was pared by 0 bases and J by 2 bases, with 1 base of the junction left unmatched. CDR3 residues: CASSLATSGQETQYF. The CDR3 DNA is TGTGCCAGCAGCTTAGCGACTAGCGGACAAGAGACCCAGTACTTC.